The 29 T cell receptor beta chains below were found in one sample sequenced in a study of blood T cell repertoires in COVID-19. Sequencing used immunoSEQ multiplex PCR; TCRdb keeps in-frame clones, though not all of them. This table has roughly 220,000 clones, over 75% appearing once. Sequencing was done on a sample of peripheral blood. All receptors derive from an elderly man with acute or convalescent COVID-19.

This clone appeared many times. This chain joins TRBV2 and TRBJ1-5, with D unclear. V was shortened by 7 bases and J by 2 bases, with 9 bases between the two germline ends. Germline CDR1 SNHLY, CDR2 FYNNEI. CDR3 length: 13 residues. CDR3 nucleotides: TGTGCCAGCAAGCGGAGCGGCAATCAGCCCCAGCATTTT. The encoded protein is CASKRSGNQPQHF.

The CDR3 protein is CASSPGGVRETQYF. The CDR3 nucleotides are TGCGCCAGCAGCCCCGGGGGGGTGAGAGAGACCCAGTACTTC. V is TRBV5-1 and J is TRBJ2-5, with 8 bases that match TRBD2. The CDR3 runs 14 residues. J was trimmed by 4 bases and V by 4 bases; bases with no gene match: 6. Germline CDR1 SGHRS, CDR2 YFSETQ.

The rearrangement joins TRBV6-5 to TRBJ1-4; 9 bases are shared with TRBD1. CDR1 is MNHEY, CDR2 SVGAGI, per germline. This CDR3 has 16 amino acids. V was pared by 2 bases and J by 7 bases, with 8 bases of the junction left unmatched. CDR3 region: CASSYRAGTGSEKLFF. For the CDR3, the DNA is TGTGCCAGCAGTTACCGAGCCGGGACAGGGAGTGAAAAACTGTTTTTT.

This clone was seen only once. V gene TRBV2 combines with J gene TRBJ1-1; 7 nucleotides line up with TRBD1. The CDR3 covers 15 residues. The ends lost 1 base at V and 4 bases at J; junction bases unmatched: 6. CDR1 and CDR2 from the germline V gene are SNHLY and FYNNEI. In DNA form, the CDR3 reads TGTGCCAGCAGTGAAGTTCGGGCAGGGGGCACTGAAGCTTTCTTT. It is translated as CASSEVRAGGTEAFF.

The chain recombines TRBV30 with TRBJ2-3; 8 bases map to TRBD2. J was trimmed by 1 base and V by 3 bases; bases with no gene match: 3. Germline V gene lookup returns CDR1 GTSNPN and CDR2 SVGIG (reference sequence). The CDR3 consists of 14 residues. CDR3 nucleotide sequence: TGTGCCTGGAGAGGAGCGGGGGGCACAGATACGCAGTATTTT. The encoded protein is CAWRGAGGTDTQYF.

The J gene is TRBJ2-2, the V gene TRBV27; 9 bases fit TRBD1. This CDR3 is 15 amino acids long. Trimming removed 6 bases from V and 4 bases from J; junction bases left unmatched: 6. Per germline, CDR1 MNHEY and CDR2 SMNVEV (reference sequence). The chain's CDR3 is CASRLGQGSTGELFF. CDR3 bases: TGTGCCAGCAGACTGGGACAGGGAAGCACCGGGGAGCTGTTTTTT.

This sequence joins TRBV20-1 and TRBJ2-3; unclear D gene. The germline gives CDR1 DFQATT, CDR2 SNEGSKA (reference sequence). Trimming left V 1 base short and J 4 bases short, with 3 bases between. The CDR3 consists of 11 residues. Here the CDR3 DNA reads TGCAGTGCTAGAGGGCCAGATACGCAGTATTTT. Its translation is CSARGPDTQYF.

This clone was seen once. CDR3 amino acids: CASSPGGQGYEQYF. CDR3 sequence (DNA): TGTGCCAGCAGCCCCGGCGGACAGGGCTACGAGCAGTACTTC. The gene calls are TRBV5-4 and TRBJ2-7; 8 positions agree with TRBD1. The ends lost 4 bases at V and 3 bases at J; junction bases unmatched: 6. The CDR3 length is 14 residues. Germline-derived CDR1 and CDR2 are SGHNT and YYREEE (reference sequence).

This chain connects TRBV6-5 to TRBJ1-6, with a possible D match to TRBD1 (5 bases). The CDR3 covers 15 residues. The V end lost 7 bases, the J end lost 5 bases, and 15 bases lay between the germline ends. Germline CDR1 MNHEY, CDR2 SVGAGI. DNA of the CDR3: TGTGCCAGCAACCTTGACAGCGTTAATAATTCACCCCTCCACTTT. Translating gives CASNLDSVNNSPLHF.

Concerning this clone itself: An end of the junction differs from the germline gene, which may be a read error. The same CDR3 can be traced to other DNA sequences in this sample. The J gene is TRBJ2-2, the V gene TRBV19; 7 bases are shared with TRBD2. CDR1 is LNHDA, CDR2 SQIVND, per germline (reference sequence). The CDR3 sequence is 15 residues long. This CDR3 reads CASKDTGGNTGELFF. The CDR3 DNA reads TGTGCTAGTAAGGACACGGGAGGGAACACCGGGGAGCTGTTTTTT.

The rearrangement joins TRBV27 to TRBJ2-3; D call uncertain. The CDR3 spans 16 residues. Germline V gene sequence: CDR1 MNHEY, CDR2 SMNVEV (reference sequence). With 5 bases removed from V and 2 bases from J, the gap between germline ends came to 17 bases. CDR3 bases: TGTGCCAGCAGTCGCCGTTGGGCCACCAACACAGATACGCAGTATTTT. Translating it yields CASSRRWATNTDTQYF.

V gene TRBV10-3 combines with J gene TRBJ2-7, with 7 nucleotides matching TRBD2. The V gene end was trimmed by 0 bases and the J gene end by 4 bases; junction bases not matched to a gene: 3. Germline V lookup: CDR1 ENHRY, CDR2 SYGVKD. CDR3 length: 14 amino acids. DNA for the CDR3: TGTGCCATCAGTGAGTCGGGGCGGGAGTACGAGCAGTACGTC. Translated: CAISESGREYEQYV.

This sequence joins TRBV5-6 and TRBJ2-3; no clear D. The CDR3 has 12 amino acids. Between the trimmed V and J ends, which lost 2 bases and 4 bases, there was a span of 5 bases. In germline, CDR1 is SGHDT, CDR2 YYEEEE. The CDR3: CASSLSADTQYF. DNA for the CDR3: TGTGCCAGCAGCTTAAGCGCAGATACGCAGTATTTT.

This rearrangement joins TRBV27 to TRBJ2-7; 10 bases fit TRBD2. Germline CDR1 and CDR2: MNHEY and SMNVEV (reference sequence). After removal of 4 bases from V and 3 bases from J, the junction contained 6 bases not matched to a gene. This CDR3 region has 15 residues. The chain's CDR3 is CASSWSGRALYEQYF. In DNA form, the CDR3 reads TGTGCCAGCAGTTGGAGCGGGAGGGCCCTCTACGAGCAGTACTTC.

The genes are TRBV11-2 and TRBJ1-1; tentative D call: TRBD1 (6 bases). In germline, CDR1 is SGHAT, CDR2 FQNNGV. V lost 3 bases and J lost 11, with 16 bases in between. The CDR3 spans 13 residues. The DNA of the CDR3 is TGTGCCAGCAGCTTCGCCGGACAGTCCGGCGCTTTCTTT. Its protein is CASSFAGQSGAFF. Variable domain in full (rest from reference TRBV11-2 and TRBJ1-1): EAGVAQSPRYKIIEKRQSVAFWCNPISGHATLYWYQQILGQGPKLLIQFQNNGVVDDSQLPKDRFSAERLKGVDSTLKIQPAKLEDSAVYLCASSFAGQSGAFFGQGTRLTVV.

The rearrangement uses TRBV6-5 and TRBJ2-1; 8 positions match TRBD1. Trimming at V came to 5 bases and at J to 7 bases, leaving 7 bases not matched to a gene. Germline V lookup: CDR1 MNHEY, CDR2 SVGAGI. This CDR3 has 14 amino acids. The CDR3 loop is CASSQGASRNEQFF. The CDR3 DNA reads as TGTGCCAGCAGTCAGGGGGCCAGTAGGAATGAGCAGTTCTTC.

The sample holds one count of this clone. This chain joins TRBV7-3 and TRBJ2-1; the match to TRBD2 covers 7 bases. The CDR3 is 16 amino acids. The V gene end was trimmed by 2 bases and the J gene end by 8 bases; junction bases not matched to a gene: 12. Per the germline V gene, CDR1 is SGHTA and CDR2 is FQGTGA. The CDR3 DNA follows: TGTGCCAGCAGCTTAGATTTCGCTAGCGGAAGGGATGAGCAGTTCTTC. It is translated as CASSLDFASGRDEQFF. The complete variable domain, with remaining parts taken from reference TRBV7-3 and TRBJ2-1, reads GAGVSQTPSNKVTEKGKYVELRCDPISGHTALYWYRQSLGQGPEFLIYFQGTGAADDSGLPNDRFFAVRPEGSVSTLKIQRTERGDSAVYLCASSLDFASGRDEQFFGPGTRLTVL.

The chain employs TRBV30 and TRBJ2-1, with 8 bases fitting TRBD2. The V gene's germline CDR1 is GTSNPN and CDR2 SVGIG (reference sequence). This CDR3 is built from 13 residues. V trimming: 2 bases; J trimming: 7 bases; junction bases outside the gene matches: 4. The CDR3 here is CAWSPRLANEQFF. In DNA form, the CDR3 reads TGTGCCTGGAGTCCAAGACTAGCGAATGAGCAGTTCTTC.

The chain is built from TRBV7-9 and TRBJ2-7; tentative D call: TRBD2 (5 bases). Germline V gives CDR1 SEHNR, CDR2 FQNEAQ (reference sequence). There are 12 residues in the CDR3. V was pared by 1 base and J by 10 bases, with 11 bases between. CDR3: CASSLGSGRQYV. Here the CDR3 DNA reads TGTGCCAGCAGCTTAGGGAGTGGGAGACAGTACGTC.

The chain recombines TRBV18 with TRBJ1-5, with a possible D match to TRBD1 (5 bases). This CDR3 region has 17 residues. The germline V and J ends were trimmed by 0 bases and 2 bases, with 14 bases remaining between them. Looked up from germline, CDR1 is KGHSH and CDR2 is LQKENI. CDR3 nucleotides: TGTGCCAGCTCACCACCGGGCGGGGGTTATGGCAATCAGCCCCAGCATTTT. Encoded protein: CASSPPGGGYGNQPQHF.

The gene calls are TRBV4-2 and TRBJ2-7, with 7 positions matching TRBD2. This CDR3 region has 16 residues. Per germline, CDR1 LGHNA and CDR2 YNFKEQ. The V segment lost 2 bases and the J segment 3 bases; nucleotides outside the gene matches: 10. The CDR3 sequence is CASSQTGVGDYYEQYF. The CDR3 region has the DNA TGTGCCAGCAGCCAAACGGGCGTGGGGGACTACTACGAGCAGTACTTC.

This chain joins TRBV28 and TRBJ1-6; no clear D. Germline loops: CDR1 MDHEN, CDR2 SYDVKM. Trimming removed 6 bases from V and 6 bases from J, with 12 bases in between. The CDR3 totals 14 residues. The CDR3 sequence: CASSPGRFNSPLHF. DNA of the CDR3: TGTGCCAGCAGCCCCGGCAGGTTTAATTCACCCCTCCACTTT. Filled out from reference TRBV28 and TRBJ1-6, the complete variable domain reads DVKVTQSSRYLVKRTGEKVFLECVQDMDHENMFWYRQDPGLGLRLIYFSYDVKMKEKGDIPEGYSVSREKKERFSLILESASTNQTSMYLCASSPGRFNSPLHFGNGTRLTVT.

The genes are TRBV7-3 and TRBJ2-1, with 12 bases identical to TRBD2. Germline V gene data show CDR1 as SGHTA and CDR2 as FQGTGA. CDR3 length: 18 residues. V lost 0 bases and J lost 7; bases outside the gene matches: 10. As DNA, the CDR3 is TGTGCCAGCAGCTTAACGTCAGTCGGACTAGCGGGACCGAATGAGCAGTTCTTC. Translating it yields CASSLTSVGLAGPNEQFF.

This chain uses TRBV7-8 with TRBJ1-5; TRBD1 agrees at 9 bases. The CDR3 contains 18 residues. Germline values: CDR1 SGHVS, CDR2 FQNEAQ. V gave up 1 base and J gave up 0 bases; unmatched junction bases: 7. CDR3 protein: CASSLGGTGLYSNQPQHF. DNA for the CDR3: TGTGCCAGCAGCTTAGGTGGGACAGGGCTTTATAGCAATCAGCCCCAGCATTTT.

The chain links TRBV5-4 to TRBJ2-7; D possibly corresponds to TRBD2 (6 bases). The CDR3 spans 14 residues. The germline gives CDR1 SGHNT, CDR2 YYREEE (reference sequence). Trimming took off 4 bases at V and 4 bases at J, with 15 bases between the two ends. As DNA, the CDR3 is TGTGCCAGCAGCCGGTGGGACTCTCAATACGAGCAGTACTTC. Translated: CASSRWDSQYEQYF. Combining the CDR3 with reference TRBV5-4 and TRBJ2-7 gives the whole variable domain ETGVTQSPTHLIKTRGQQVTLRCSSQSGHNTVSWYQQALGQGPQFIFQYYREEENGRGNFPPRFSGLQFPNYSSELNVNALELDDSALYLCASSRWDSQYEQYFGPGTRLTVT.

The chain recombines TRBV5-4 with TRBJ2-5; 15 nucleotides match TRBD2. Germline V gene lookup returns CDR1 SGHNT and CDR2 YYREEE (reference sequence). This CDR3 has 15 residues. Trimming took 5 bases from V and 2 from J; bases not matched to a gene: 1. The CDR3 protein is CASRGLAGGQETQYF. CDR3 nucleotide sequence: TGTGCCAGCAGAGGACTAGCGGGAGGGCAAGAGACCCAGTACTTC. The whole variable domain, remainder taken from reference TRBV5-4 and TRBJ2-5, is ETGVTQSPTHLIKTRGQQVTLRCSSQSGHNTVSWYQQALGQGPQFIFQYYREEENGRGNFPPRFSGLQFPNYSSELNVNALELDDSALYLCASRGLAGGQETQYFGPGTRLLVL.

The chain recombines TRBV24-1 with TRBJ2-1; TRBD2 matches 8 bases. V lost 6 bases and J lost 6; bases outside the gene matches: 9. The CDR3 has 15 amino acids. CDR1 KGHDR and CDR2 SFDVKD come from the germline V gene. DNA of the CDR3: TGTGCCACCAGTTCTTTAGCGGGATGGCGCAATGAGCAGTTCTTC. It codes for CATSSLAGWRNEQFF.

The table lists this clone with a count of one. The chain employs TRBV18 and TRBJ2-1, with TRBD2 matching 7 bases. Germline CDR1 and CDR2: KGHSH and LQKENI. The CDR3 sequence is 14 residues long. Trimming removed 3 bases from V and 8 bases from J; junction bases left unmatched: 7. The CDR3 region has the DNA TGTGCCAGCTCACCCCGGACTAGTCATGATGAGCAGTTCTTC. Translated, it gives CASSPRTSHDEQFF.

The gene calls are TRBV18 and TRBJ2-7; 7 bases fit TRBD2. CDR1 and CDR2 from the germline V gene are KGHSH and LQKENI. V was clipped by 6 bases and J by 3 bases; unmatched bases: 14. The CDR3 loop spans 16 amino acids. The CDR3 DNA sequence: TGTGCCAGCTCGCTTACTAGCGCCACTTCCCTCTACGAGCAGTACTTC. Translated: CASSLTSATSLYEQYF. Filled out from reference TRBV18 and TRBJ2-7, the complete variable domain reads NAGVMQNPRHLVRRRGQEARLRCSPMKGHSHVYWYRQLPEEGLKFMVYLQKENIIDESGMPKERFSAEFPKEGPSILRIQQVVRGDSAAYFCASSLTSATSLYEQYFGPGTRLTVT.